These T cell receptor beta chains were read from a single sample in a study of cytomegalovirus exposure and HLA in healthy donors. TCRdb's copy holds only in-frame clones and misses some; the assay was immunoSEQ multiplex PCR. The sample has 200,000 or so clones, over 65% seen once. The sequencing sample was made of PBMCs. The receptors here all came from a man aged 18-30 years in good health and CMV-seropositive. CDR3s leave out the opening cysteine and the closing phenylalanine or tryptophan. Fields, in order: J gene, V gene, CDR3 protein.

TRBJ1-1	TRBV7-6	ASSLAEGGGIRNTEAF
TRBJ2-7	TRBV19	ASSIDRGFEQY
TRBJ2-7	TRBV21-1	ASSKKIRARLGEQY
TRBJ2-7	TRBV6-5	ASSYSGTTSYEQY
TRBJ2-7	TRBV30	AWEPGVAGSGEQY
TRBJ1-5	TRBV6-6	ASSSESYQPQH
TRBJ2-3	TRBV27	ASSGSSNYQDTQY
TRBJ1-4	TRBV27	ASTQQAGTREKLF
TRBJ2-7	TRBV28	ASRKRVGGYEQY
TRBJ1-5	TRBV7-9	ASSLGQAGPQH
TRBJ2-1	TRBV5-4	ASSSFRRGNNEQF
TRBJ2-5	TRBV5-5	ASSPTGTGTFQETQY